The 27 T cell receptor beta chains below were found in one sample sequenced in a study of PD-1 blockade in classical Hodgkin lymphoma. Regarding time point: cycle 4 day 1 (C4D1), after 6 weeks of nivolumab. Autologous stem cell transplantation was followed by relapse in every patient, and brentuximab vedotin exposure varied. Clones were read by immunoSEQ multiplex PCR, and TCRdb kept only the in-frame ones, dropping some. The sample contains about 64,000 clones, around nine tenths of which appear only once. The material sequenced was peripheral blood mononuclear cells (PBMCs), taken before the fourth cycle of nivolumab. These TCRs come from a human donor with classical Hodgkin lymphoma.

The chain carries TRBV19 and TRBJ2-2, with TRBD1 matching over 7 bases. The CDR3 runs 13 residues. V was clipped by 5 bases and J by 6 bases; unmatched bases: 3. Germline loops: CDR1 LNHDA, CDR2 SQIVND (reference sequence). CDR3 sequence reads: CASSSTGAGELFF. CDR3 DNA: TGTGCCAGTAGTTCAACAGGGGCCGGGGAGCTGTTTTTT.

For the CDR3, the DNA is TGCGCCAGCAGCTTGTTAGGACTAGACGGGAATGAGCAGTTCTTC. Protein product: CASSLLGLDGNEQFF. V gene TRBV5-1 combines with J gene TRBJ2-1; 7 bases align to TRBD2. The CDR3 consists of 15 residues. From germline, CDR1 is SGHRS and CDR2 YFSETQ. V was clipped by 1 base and J by 7 bases; unmatched bases: 8.

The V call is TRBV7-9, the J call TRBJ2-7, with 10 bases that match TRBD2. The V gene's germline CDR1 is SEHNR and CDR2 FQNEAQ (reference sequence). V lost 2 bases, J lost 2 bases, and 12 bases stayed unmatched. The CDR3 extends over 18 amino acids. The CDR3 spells CASSLPLAGALLPYEQYF. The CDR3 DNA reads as TGTGCCAGCAGCTTACCCCTAGCGGGGGCCCTTCTCCCCTACGAGCAGTACTTC.

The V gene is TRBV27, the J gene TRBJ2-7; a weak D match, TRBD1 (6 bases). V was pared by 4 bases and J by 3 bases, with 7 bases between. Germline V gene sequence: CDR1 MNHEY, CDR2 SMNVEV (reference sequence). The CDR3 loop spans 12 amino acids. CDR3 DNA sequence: TGTGCCAGCAGTTCGGACAGCTACGAGCAGTACTTC. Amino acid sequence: CASSSDSYEQYF.

The CDR3 region has the DNA TGCGCCAGCAGTGGGGGGGGGTCCTCCTACGAGCAGTACTTC. This translates into CASSGGGSSYEQYF. The J gene is TRBJ2-7, the V gene TRBV10-2, with TRBD2 matching 7 bases. This CDR3 region has 14 residues. V lost 4 bases, J lost 0 bases, and 3 bases stayed unmatched. In germline, CDR1 is WSHSY, CDR2 SAAADI.

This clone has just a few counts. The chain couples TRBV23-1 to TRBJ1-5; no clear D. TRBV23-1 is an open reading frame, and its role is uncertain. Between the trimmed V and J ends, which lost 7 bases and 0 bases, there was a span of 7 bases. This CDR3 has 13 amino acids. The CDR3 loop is CASITYSNQPQHF. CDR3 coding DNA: TGCGCCAGCATCACCTATAGCAATCAGCCCCAGCATTTT.

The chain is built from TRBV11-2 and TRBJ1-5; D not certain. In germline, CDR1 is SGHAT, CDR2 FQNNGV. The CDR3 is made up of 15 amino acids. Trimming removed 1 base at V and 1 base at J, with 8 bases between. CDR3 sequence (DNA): TGTGCCAGCAGCTTAGGGACTGGCAGCAATCAGCCCCAGCATTTT. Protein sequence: CASSLGTGSNQPQHF.

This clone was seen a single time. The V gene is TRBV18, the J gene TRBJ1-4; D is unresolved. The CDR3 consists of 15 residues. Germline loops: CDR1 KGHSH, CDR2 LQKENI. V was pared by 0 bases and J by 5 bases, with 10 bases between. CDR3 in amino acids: CASSPPSGGNEKLFF. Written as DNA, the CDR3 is TGTGCCAGCTCACCACCCTCGGGCGGGAATGAAAAACTGTTTTTT.

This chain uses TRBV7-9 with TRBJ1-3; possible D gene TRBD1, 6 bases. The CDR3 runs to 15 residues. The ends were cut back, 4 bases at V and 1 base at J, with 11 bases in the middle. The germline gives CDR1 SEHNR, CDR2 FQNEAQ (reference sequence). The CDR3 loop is CASSSGDISGNTIYF. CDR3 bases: TGTGCCAGCAGCTCCGGGGACATTTCTGGAAACACCATATATTTT.

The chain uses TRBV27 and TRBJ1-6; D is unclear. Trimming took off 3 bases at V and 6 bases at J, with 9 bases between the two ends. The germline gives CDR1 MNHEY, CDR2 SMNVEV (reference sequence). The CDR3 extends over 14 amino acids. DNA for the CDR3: TGTGCCAGCAGTTTTGAGGGAGTTAATTCACCCCTCCACTTT. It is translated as CASSFEGVNSPLHF.

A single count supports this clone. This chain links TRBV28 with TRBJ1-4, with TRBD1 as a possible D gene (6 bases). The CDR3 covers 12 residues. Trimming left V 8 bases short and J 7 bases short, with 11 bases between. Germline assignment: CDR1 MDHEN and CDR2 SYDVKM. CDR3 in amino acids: CASWGGVEKLFF. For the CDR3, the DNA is TGTGCCAGCTGGGGGGGCGTTGAAAAACTGTTTTTT.

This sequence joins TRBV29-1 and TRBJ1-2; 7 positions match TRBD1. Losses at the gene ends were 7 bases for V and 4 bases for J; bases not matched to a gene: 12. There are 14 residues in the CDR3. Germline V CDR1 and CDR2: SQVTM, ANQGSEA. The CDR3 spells CSDVEGAGIYGYTF. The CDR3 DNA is TGCAGCGACGTTGAGGGGGCCGGAATCTATGGCTACACCTTC.

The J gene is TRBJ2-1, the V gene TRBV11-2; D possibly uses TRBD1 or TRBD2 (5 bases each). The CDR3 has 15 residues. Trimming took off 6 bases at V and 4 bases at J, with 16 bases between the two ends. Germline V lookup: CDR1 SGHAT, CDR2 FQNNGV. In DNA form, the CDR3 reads TGTGCCAGCAGTCCCCGGGACCAACCTTACAATGAGCAGTTCTTC. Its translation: CASSPRDQPYNEQFF.

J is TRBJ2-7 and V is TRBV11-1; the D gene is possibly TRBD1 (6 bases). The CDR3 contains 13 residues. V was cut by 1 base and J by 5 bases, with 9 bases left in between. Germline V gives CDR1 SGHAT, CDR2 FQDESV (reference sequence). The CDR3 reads CASSLGAGDEQYF. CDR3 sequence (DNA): TGTGCCAGCAGCTTAGGGGCAGGGGACGAGCAGTACTTC.

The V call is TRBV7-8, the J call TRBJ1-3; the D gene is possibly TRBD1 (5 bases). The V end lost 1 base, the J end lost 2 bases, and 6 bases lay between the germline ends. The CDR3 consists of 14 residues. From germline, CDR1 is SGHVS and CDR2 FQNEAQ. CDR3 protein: CASSLGTTGNTIYF. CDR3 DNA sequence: TGTGCCAGCAGCTTAGGGACAACTGGAAACACCATATATTTT.

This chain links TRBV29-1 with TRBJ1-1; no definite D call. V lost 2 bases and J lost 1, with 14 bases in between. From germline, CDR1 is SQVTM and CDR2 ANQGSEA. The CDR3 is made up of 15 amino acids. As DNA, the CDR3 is TGCAGCGTTGAACCGGACGGCACACCGAACACTGAAGCTTTCTTT. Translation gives CSVEPDGTPNTEAFF.

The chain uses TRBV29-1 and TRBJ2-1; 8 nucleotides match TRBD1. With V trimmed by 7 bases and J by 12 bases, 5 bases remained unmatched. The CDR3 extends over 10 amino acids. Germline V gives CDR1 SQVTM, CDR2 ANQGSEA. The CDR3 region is CSGGDRLQFF. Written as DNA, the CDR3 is TGCAGCGGCGGGGACAGGCTGCAGTTCTTC.

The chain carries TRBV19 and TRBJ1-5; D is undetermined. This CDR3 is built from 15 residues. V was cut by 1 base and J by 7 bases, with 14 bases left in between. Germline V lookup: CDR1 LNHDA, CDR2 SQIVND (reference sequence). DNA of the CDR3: TGTGCCAGTAGTATAGCCAAGAAATCAGAACAGCCCCAGCATTTT. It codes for CASSIAKKSEQPQHF.

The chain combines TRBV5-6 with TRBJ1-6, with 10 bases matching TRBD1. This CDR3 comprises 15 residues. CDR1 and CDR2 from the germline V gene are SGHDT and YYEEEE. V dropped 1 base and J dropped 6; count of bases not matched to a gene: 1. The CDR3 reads CASSLWDRGNSPLHF. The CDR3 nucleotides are TGTGCCAGCAGCTTGTGGGACAGGGGTAATTCACCCCTCCACTTT.

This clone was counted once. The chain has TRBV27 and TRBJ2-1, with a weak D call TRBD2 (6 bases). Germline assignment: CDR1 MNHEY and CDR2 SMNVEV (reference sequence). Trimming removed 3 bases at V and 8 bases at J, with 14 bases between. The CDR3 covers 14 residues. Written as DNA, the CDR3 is TGTGCCAGCAGTTTGTCCGGGAGTTGGTATGAGCAGTTCTTC. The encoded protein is CASSLSGSWYEQFF.

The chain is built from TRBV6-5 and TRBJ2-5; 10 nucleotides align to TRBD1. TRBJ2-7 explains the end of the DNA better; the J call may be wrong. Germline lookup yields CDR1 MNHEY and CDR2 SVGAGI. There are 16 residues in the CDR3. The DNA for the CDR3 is TGTGCCAGCAGTTACTCGTACGGGACAGGGGCATACGAGCAGTACTTC. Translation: CASSYSYGTGAYEQYF.

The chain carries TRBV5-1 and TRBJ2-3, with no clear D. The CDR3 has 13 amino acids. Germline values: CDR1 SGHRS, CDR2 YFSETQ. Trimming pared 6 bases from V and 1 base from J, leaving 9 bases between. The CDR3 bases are TGCGCCAGCACCTGGCCGGGCACAGATACGCAGTATTTT. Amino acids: CASTWPGTDTQYF.

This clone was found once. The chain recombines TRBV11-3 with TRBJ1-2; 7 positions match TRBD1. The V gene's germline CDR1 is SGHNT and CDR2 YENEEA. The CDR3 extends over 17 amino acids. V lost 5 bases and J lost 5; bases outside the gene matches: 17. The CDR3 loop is CASSPTGNSGRGYGYTF. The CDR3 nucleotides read TGTGCCAGCAGCCCGACAGGGAATTCGGGACGTGGGTATGGCTACACCTTC.

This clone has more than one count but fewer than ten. The CDR3 reads CASSRPGQVYGYTF. In nucleotides, the CDR3 is TGTGCCAGCAGTAGACCAGGACAGGTCTATGGCTACACCTTC. The V call is TRBV6-5, the J call TRBJ1-2, with 7 bases matching TRBD1. The trim removed 5 bases at V and 4 bases at J, leaving 7 bases unmatched. The CDR3 is 14 residues long. Germline lookup yields CDR1 MNHEY and CDR2 SVGAGI.

DNA for the CDR3: TGTGCCAGCAGGGACAGGTATTCACCCCTCCACTTT. Amino acids: CASRDRYSPLHF. J is TRBJ1-6 and V is TRBV2; 7 bases are shared with TRBD1. Germline V gene lookup returns CDR1 SNHLY and CDR2 FYNNEI. The CDR3 contains 12 residues. The V segment lost 6 bases and the J segment 8 bases; nucleotides outside the gene matches: 1. Full variable domain (missing parts from reference TRBV2 and TRBJ1-6): EPEVTQTPSHQVTQMGQEVILRCVPISNHLYFYWYRQILGQKVEFLVSFYNNEISEKSEIFDDQFSVERPDGSNFTLKIRSTKLEDSAMYFCASRDRYSPLHFGNGTRLTVT.

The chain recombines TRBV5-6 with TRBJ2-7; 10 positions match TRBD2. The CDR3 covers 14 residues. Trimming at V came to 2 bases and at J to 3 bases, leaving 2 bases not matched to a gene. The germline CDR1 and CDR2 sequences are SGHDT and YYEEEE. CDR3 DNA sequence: TGTGCCAGCAGCTTCAGGACTAGCGGCTACGAGCAGTACTTC. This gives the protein CASSFRTSGYEQYF. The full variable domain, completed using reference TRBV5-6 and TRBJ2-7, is DAGVTQSPTHLIKTRGQQVTLRCSPKSGHDTVSWYQQALGQGPQFIFQYYEEEERQRGNFPDRFSGHQFPNYSSELNVNALLLGDSALYLCASSFRTSGYEQYFGPGTRLTVT.

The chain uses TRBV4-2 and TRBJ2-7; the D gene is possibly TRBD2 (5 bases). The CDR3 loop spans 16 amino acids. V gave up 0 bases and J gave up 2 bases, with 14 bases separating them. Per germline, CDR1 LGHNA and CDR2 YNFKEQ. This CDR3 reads CASSQDLPGGPYEQYF. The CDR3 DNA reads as TGTGCCAGCAGCCAAGATCTACCAGGCGGGCCCTACGAGCAGTACTTC.